The 3 T cell receptor beta chains presented below share a single source sample, sequenced in a study of read filtering for tumor transcriptome and immune sequencing. This library used around 400 ng RNA and molecular barcoded adaptors spanning alpha/delta and beta/gamma chains. TCRdb reanalysed the reads using MiXCR and keeps one entry per CDR3 protein. The sample shows about 57,000 distinct CDR3 sequences, about 15% of them seen only once. Sequenced material: a population of CD138-negative cells sorted from bone marrow. These receptor sequences come from a donor aged 40 or over with multiple myeloma.

The sample holds a few counts of this clonotype. V usage is TRBV6-6 and J usage is TRBJ2-3; 10 positions match TRBD2. V gave up 4 bases and J gave up 1 base; unmatched junction bases: 2. The V gene's germline CDR1 is MNHNY and CDR2 SVGAGI (reference sequence). The CDR3 consists of 15 residues. CDR3: CASSSGLARTDTQYF. The CDR3 DNA follows: TGTGCCAGCAGTTCGGGACTAGCGCGCACAGATACGCAGTATTTT.

This clonotype has a count of ten or more. The chain joins TRBV29-1 to TRBJ2-6; TRBD1 matches at 10 bases. This CDR3 comprises 16 residues. Losses at the gene ends were 6 bases for V and 2 bases for J; bases not matched to a gene: 7. From germline, CDR1 is SQVTM and CDR2 ANQGSEA. CDR3 residues: CSVWRDRGAGANVLTF. CDR3 nucleotide sequence: TGCAGCGTCTGGAGGGACAGGGGTGCTGGGGCCAACGTCCTGACTTTC.

This clonotype was seen more than once but under ten times. A read error may explain this, as a much larger clone is one base away. This sequence joins TRBV29-1 and TRBJ2-1, with TRBD2 matching over 12 bases. The J segment lost 10 bases and the V segment lost 7 bases, leaving 8 bases of the junction unmatched. Looked up from germline, CDR1 is SQVTM and CDR2 is ANQGSEA. CDR3 length equals 13 residues. The CDR3 is CSGRTSGIEEQFF. The CDR3 DNA reads TGCAGCGGCCGGACTAGCGGGATAGAGGAGCAGTTCTTC.